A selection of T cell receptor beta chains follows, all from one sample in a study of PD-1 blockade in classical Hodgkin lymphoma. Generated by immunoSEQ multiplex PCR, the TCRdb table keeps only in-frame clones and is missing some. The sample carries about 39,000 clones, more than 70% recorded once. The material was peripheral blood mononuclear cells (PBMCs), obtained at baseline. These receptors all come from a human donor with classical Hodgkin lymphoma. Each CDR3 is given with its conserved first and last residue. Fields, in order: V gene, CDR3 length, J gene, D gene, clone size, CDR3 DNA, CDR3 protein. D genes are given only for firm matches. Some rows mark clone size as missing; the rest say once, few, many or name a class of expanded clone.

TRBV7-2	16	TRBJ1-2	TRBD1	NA	TGTGCCAGCAGCTTAGTGGGGACAGCATCTAACTATGGCTACACCTTC	CASSLVGTASNYGYTF
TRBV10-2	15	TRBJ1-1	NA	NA	TGCGCCAGCATAGAGGTGGGGGGTGTGAACACTGAAGCTTTCTTT	CASIEVGGVNTEAFF
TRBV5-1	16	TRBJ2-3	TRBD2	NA	TGCGCCAGCAGCTTGGGGGGACTAGCGGGGCCAGATACGCAGTATTTT	CASSLGGLAGPDTQYF
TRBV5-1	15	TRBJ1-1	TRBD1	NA	TGCGCCAGCAGCGTGGACAGGGGACTGAACACTGAAGCTTTCTTT	CASSVDRGLNTEAFF
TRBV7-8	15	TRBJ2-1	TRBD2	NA	TGTGCCAGCAGCTATGGGACTAGCGGCTACAATGAGCAGTTCTTC	CASSYGTSGYNEQFF
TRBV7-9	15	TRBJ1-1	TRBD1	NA	TGTGCCAGCAGCCGCCAGACAGGGAAGGCCACTGAAGCTTTCTTT	CASSRQTGKATEAFF
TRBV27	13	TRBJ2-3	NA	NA	TGTGCCAGCAGTTTGGGGGTAGGGGATACGCAGTATTTT	CASSLGVGDTQYF
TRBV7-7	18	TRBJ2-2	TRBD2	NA	TGTGCCAGCAGCCCGTGGACTAGCGGGAGGGCCGACACCGGGGAGCTGTTTTTT	CASSPWTSGRADTGELFF
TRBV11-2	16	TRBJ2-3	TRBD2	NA	TGTGCCAGCAGCTTACGCCTAGCGGGAGTCCCAGATACGCAGTATTTT	CASSLRLAGVPDTQYF
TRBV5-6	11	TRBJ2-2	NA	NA	TGTGCCAGCAGCTCCACCGGGGAGCTGTTTTTT	CASSSTGELFF
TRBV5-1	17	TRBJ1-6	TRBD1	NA	TGCGCCAGCAGCTCCAGGGCCCCGGGACAGGGTGTTTCACCCCTCCACTTT	CASSSRAPGQGVSPLHF
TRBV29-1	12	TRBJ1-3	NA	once	TGCAGCGTCGACAGCTCGGGAAACACCATATATTTT	CSVDSSGNTIYF
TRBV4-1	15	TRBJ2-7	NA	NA	TGCGCCAGCAGCCAATATCTCGGCGGGGCCTACGAGCAGTACTTC	CASSQYLGGAYEQYF
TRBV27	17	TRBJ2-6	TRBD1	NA	TGTGCCAGCAGTTTCCTAATGACAGGGGCTGGGGCCAACGTCCTGACTTTC	CASSFLMTGAGANVLTF
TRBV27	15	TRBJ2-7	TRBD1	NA	TGTGCCAGCAGTTTATCGGGGACAGGGCGATACGAGCAGTACTTC	CASSLSGTGRYEQYF
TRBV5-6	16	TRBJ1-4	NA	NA	TGTGCCAGCAGCTTGGAACGGGGATTTCGGGGTGAAAAACTGTTTTTT	CASSLERGFRGEKLFF
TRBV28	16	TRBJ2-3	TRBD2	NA	TGTGCCAGCAGGGAAACCAAGGGACTAGCAGCAGATACGCAGTATTTT	CASRETKGLAADTQYF
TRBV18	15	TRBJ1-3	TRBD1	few	TGTGCCAGCTCACCACCGGGACAGGGAGTCTACACCATATATTTT	CASSPPGQGVYTIYF
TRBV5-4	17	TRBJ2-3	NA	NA	TGTGCCAGCAGCCAATCACAAGGAGCGATGTTCACAGATACGCAGTATTTT	CASSQSQGAMFTDTQYF
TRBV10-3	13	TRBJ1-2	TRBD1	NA	TGTGCCATCAGTCTCGGGACAGGGTATGGCTACACCTTC	CAISLGTGYGYTF
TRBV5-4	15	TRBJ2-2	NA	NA	TGTGCCAGCAGCCTTAGCGGTAGGAACACCGGGGAGCTGTTTTTT	CASSLSGRNTGELFF
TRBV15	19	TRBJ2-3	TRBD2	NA	TGTGCCACCAGCAGATTGGAAGGGGGACTAGCGGGAGGGAGAGATACGCAGTATTTT	CATSRLEGGLAGGRDTQYF